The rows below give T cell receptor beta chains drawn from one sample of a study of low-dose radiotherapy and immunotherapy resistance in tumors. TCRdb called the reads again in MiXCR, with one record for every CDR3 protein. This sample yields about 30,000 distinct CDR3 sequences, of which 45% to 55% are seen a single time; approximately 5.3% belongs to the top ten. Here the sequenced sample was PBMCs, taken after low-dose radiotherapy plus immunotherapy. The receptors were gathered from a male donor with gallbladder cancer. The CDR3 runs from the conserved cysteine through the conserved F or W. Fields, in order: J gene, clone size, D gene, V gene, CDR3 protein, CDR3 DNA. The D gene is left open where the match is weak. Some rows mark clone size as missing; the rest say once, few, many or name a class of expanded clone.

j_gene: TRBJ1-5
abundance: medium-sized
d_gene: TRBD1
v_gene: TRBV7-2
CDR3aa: CASSLIGGRGNQPQHF
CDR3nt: TGTGCCAGCAGCTTAATAGGGGGCCGGGGCAATCAGCCCCAGCATTTT

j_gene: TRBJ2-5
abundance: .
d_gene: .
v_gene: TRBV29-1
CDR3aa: CSVEFLAETQYF
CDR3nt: TGCAGCGTTGAATTCCTCGCAGAGACCCAGTACTTC

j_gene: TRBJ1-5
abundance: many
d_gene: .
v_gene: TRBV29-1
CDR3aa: CSVEDPGQPQHF
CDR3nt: TGCAGCGTTGAAGATCCTGGTCAGCCCCAGCATTTT

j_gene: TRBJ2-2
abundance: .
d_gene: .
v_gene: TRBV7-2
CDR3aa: CASSPSANTGELFF
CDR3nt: TGTGCCAGCAGCCCCTCGGCGAACACCGGGGAGCTGTTTTTT

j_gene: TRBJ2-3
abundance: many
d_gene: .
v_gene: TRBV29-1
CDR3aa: CSAGEMSGTQYF
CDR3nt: TGCAGCGCAGGGGAAATGAGTGGTACGCAGTATTTT

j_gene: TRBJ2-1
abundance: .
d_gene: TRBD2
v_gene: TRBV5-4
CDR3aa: CASSLGPLAGEGNEQFF
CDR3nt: TGTGCCAGCAGCTTGGGCCCTCTAGCGGGAGAGGGTAATGAGCAGTTCTTC

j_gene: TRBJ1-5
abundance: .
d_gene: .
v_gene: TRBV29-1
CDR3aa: CSVEEGCPTVNQPQHF
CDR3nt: TGCAGCGTTGAAGAGGGGTGTCCAACCGTGAATCAGCCCCAGCATTTT

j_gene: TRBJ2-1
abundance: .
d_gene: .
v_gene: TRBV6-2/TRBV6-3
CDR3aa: CASSYMGEEQFF
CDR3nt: TGTGCCAGCAGTTACATGGGAGAGGAGCAGTTCTTC

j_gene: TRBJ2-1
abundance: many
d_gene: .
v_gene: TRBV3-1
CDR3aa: CASSQGVLGAQFF
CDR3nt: TGTGCCAGCAGCCAAGGCGTCCTAGGGGCACAGTTCTTC

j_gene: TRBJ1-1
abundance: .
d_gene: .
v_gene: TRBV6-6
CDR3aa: CATAGRNTEALF
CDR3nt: TGTGCCACCGCGGGCCGGAACACTGAAGCTTTGTTT

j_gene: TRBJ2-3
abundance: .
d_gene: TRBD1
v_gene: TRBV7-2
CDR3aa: CASNLRGPSTDTQYF
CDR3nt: TGTGCCAGCAACTTAAGGGGGCCTAGCACAGATACGCAGTATTTT

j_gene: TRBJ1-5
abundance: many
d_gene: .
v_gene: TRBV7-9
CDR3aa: CASSFRMEPQHF
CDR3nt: TGTGCCAGCAGCTTCAGGATGGAGCCCCAGCATTTT

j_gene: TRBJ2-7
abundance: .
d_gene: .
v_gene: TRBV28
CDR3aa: CATNEQYF
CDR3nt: TGTGCCACCAACGAGCAGTACTTC

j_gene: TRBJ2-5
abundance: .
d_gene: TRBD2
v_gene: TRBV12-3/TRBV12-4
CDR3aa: CASSSGGSSGMRETQYF
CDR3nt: TGTGCCAGCAGCTCGGGGGGGTCTAGCGGGATGCGAGAGACCCAGTACTTC

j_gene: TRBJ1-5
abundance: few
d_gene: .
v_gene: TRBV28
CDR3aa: CASSFMGPAGPQHF
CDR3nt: TGTGCCAGCAGTTTTATGGGGCCCGCGGGGCCCCAGCATTTT

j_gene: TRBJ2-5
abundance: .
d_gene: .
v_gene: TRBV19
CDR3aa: CASSIGSQETQYF
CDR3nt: TGTGCCAGTAGTATCGGGTCACAAGAGACCCAGTACTTC

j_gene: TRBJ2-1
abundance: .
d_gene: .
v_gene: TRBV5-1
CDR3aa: CASSLEGAGYNEQFF
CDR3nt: TGCGCCAGCAGCTTGGAGGGAGCTGGCTACAATGAGCAGTTCTTC

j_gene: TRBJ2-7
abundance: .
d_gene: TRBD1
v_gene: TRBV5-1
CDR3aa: CASSGQGAQEQYF
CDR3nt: TGCGCCAGCAGTGGACAGGGGGCGCAAGAGCAGTACTTC

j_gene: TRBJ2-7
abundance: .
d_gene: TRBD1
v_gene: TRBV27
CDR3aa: CASSPTGGSSYEQYF
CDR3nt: TGTGCCAGCAGTCCTACAGGGGGCAGCTCCTACGAGCAGTACTTC

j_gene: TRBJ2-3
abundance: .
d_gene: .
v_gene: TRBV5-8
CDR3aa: CASSPTGASGTDTQYF
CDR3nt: TGTGCCAGCAGCCCGACCGGGGCCTCGGGCACAGATACGCAGTATTTT

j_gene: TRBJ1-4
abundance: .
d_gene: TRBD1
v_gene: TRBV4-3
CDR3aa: CASSQDGTVSNEKLFF
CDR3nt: TGCGCCAGCAGCCAAGATGGGACAGTGAGTAATGAAAAACTGTTTTTT

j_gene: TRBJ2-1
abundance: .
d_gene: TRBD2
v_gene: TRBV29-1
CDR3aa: CSVKTSGAYNEQFF
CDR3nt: TGCAGCGTGAAGACTAGCGGGGCATACAATGAGCAGTTCTTC

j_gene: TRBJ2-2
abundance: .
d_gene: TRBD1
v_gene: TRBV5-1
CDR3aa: CASSVGQGAIGELFF
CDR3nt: TGCGCCAGCAGCGTGGGACAGGGAGCCATCGGGGAGCTGTTTTTT

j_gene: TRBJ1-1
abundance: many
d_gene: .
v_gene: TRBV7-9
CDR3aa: CASSLEGFVITEAFF
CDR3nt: TGTGCCAGCAGCTTGGAGGGGTTCGTGATCACTGAAGCTTTCTTT

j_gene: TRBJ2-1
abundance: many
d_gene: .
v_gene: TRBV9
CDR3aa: CASSEAPTGRKFF
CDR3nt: TGTGCCAGCAGCGAGGCCCCAACTGGTAGGAAGTTCTTC

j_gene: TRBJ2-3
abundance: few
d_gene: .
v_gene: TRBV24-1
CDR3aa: CATSDTDSPYTDAQYF
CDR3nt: TGTGCCACCAGTGATACGGACTCGCCCTACACAGATGCGCAGTATTTT

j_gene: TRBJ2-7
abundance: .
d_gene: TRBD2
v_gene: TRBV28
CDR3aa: CATRGLVYEQYF
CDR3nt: TGTGCGACCAGAGGACTAGTGTACGAGCAGTACTTC

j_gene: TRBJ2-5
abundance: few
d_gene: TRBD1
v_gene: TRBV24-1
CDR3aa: CATSDFTGGRQETQYF
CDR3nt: TGTGCCACCAGTGATTTTACAGGGGGGAGACAAGAGACCCAGTACTTC